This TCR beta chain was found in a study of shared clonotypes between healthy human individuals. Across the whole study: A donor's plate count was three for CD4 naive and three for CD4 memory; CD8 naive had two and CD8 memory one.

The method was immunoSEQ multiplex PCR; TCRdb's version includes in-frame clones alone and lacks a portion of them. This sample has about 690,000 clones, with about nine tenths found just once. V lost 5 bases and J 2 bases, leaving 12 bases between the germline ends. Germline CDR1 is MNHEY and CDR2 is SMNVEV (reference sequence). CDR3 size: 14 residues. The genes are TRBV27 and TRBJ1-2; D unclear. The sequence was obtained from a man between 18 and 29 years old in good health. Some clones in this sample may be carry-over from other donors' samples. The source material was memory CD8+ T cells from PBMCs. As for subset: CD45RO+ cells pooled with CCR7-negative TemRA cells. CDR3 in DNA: TGTGCCAGCAGTCCCGTGGGCGGAAACTATGGCTACACCTTC. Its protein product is CASSPVGGNYGYTF.